This T cell receptor beta chain was recovered during a study of cytomegalovirus exposure and HLA in healthy donors. Germline-derived CDR1 and CDR2 are SNHLY and FYNNEI. Trimming took off 5 bases at V and 4 bases at J, with 6 bases between the two ends. The CDR3 contains 11 residues. To note about this clone: Its target is not known.

Findings and limits, study-wide: The authors enumerated over 150 TCR beta chains as linked to cytomegalovirus.

The primer mix had 60 Vbeta and 13 Jbeta primers. TCRdb's table, derived via immunoSEQ multiplex PCR, lists solely in-frame clones and lacks some. The repertoire holds 200,000 to 250,000 clones, around 89% seen once, with roughly 1% in the top ten. The sequence came from a woman under 30 in good health and CMV-seronegative. The sequenced sample was PBMCs. The rearrangement joins TRBV2 to TRBJ2-7, with D unclear. This CDR3 is CASSFSYEQYF. CDR3 sequence (DNA): TGTGCCAGCAGTTTCTCTTACGAGCAGTACTTC.